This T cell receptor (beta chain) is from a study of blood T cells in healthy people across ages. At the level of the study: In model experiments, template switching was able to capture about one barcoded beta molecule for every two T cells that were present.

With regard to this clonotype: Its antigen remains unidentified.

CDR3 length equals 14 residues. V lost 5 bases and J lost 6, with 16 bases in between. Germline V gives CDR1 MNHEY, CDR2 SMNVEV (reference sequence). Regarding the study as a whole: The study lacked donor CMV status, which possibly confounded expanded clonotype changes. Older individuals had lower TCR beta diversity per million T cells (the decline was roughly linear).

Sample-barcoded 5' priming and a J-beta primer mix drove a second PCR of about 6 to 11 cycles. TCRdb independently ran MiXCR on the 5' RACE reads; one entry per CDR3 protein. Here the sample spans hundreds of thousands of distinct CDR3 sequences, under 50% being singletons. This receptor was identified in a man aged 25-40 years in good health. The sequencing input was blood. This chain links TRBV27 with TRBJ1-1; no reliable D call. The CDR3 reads CASSPTTGHSEAFF. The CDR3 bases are TGTGCCAGCAGTCCCACGACCGGTCACTCTGAAGCTTTCTTT.